Below, 25 T cell receptor beta chains from the same sample are listed, as sequenced in a study of identical twins. Each CDR3 protein gets one entry after TCRdb re-called the 5' RACE reads with MiXCR. The table includes 640,000 or so distinct CDR3 sequences, approximately 6% detected once. Input material: naive T cells sorted from blood. The receptors here all came from a man younger than 35 in good health.

This clonotype has a count of ten or more. The chain employs TRBV12-3 or TRBV12-4 and TRBJ2-1, with a weak D call TRBD1 (6 bases). Trimming pared 7 bases from V and 8 bases from J, leaving 21 bases between. The CDR3 sequence is 15 residues long. This CDR3 is CASILRPGVLDEQFF. The CDR3 nucleotides are TGTGCCAGCATTCTAAGACCAGGGGTTCTGGATGAGCAGTTCTTC.

This clonotype turned up a few times. The chain combines TRBV27 with TRBJ2-7; D gene ambiguous. V gave up 8 bases and J gave up 4 bases, with 15 bases separating them. Germline CDR1 MNHEY, CDR2 SMNVEV (reference sequence). The CDR3 totals 13 residues. The CDR3 DNA reads TGTGCCAGCTGCTGGGGAATAGGGTACGAGCAGTACTTC. Its translation: CASCWGIGYEQYF.

The rearrangement uses TRBV30 and TRBJ2-3; D ambiguous. V was cut by 4 bases and J by 6 bases, with 14 bases left in between. This CDR3 is built from 13 residues. Per germline, CDR1 GTSNPN and CDR2 SVGIG (reference sequence). The CDR3 DNA sequence: TGTGCCTGGAATCAACCAAACTTCGATACGCAGTATTTT. This sequence encodes CAWNQPNFDTQYF.

This clonotype was found many times. This rearrangement joins TRBV12-3 or TRBV12-4 to TRBJ1-2, with D unclear. Trimming shortened V by 3 bases and J by 5 bases, and 10 bases separated the two germline ends. CDR3 length equals 13 residues. The CDR3 DNA reads TGTGCCAGCAGTTTGGGCGGTTTGTATGGCTACACCTTC. Its translation: CASSLGGLYGYTF.

This sequence joins TRBV12-3 or TRBV12-4 and TRBJ2-3; D gene uncertain. With 3 bases removed from V and 2 bases from J, the gap between germline ends came to 12 bases. The CDR3 is made up of 15 amino acids. The CDR3 nucleotides are TGTGCCAGCAGTTTCCCGATGGGGAACACAGATACGCAGTATTTT. Its protein product is CASSFPMGNTDTQYF.

This clonotype was recorded at least ten times. The chain uses TRBV24-1 and TRBJ2-5; 7 bases are shared with TRBD2. Looked up from germline, CDR1 is KGHDR and CDR2 is SFDVKD. The CDR3 is made up of 15 amino acids. V was pared by 3 bases and J by 4 bases, with 7 bases of the junction left unmatched. The CDR3 DNA follows: TGTGCCACCAGTGATCCCGGGACTACCGGAGAGACCCAGTACTTC. Protein: CATSDPGTTGETQYF.

The V call is TRBV12-3 or TRBV12-4, the J call TRBJ1-2; D is unclear. This CDR3 has 14 residues. V lost 6 bases and J lost 7, with 18 bases in between. CDR3 in amino acids: CASSPGRSVFGYTF. As DNA, the CDR3 is TGTGCCAGCAGCCCTGGCAGGTCCGTATTTGGCTACACCTTC.

This clonotype was seen at least ten times. V and J are TRBV20-1 and TRBJ2-7; TRBD2 matches 8 bases. Germline assignment: CDR1 DFQATT and CDR2 SNEGSKA (reference sequence). The trim removed 3 bases at V and 2 bases at J, leaving 6 bases unmatched. The CDR3 runs to 14 residues. CDR3 nucleotides: TGCAGTGCTAGTAGGCGGGAGGCCACCTACGAGCAGTACTTC. Its translation is CSASRREATYEQYF.

This clonotype was counted between two and nine times. The chain joins TRBV6-6 to TRBJ2-7; TRBD2 agrees at 7 bases. The V segment lost 5 bases and the J segment 6 bases; nucleotides outside the gene matches: 4. The CDR3 length is 12 residues. Germline assignment: CDR1 MNHNY and CDR2 SVGAGI (reference sequence). CDR3 residues: CASSQKRGEQYV. The CDR3, as DNA: TGTGCCAGCAGTCAAAAGCGGGGCGAGCAGTACGTC.

This clonotype occurred many times. The chain links TRBV7-2 to TRBJ1-2; 7 nucleotides line up with TRBD1. V shed 5 bases, J shed 1 base, and the junction held 7 bases outside the gene matches. CDR3 length: 15 residues. Germline CDR1 is SGHTA and CDR2 is FQGNSA. CDR3 coding DNA: TGTGCCAGCAGCACCCGACAGGGAAGTAACTATGGCTACACCTTC. Its translation: CASSTRQGSNYGYTF. Using reference TRBV7-2 and TRBJ1-2 for the parts outside the CDR3, the full variable domain is GAGVSQSPSNKVTEKGKDVELRCDPISGHTALYWYRQSLGQGLEFLIYFQGNSAPDKSGLPSDRFSAERTGGSVSTLTIQRTQQEDSAVYLCASSTRQGSNYGYTFGSGTRLTVV.

This rearrangement joins TRBV7-8 to TRBJ2-5, with TRBD1 matching 9 bases. Germline assignment: CDR1 SGHVS and CDR2 FQNEAQ. The CDR3 has 15 amino acids. V lost 5 bases to trimming and J lost 5 bases; unmatched junction nucleotides: 9. CDR3 coding DNA: TGTGCCAGCAGCCCCCGAGGGACAGGGTTGGAGACCCAGTACTTC. It is translated as CASSPRGTGLETQYF.

This clonotype was counted ten times or more. The chain combines TRBV5-1 with TRBJ1-1; D is possibly TRBD1 (5 bases). Looked up from germline, CDR1 is SGHRS and CDR2 is YFSETQ. The CDR3 length is 14 residues. Trimming left V 0 bases short and J 3 bases short, with 9 bases between. CDR3 in amino acids: CASSLDRFDTEAFF. The CDR3 DNA follows: TGCGCCAGCAGCTTGGACAGGTTTGACACTGAAGCTTTCTTT.

V gene TRBV29-1 combines with J gene TRBJ1-1, with D maybe TRBD1 (5 bases). Germline CDR1 reads SQVTM; CDR2 reads ANQGSEA. This CDR3 is built from 17 residues. V was shortened by 5 bases and J by 3 bases, with 25 bases between the two germline ends. DNA of the CDR3: TGCAGCGTTCTCTCAGGGCTCCCCAGTTCTTATCACACTGAAGCTTTCTTT. Translating it yields CSVLSGLPSSYHTEAFF.

The CDR3 loop reads CATSGGPSYNEQFF. The CDR3 bases are TGTGCCACCAGTGGCGGGCCCTCCTACAATGAGCAGTTCTTC. This chain uses TRBV24-1 with TRBJ2-1, with D maybe TRBD2 (5 bases). The CDR3 spans 14 residues. CDR1 KGHDR and CDR2 SFDVKD come from the germline V gene. V gave up 5 bases and J gave up 0 bases, with 7 bases separating them.

This clonotype was seen ten or more times. The gene calls are TRBV5-1 and TRBJ2-7; D assignment may be TRBD1 or TRBD2 (5 bases each). CDR1 is SGHRS, CDR2 YFSETQ, per germline. The CDR3 sequence is 13 residues long. Between the trimmed V and J ends, which lost 4 bases and 3 bases, there was a span of 11 bases. The chain's CDR3 is CASSPGTYYEQYF. CDR3 nucleotides: TGCGCCAGCAGCCCCGGGACCTACTACGAGCAGTACTTC.

This clonotype was recorded at least ten times. The chain recombines TRBV6-2 or TRBV6-3 with TRBJ2-7, with a weak D call TRBD2 (6 bases). Germline V gene data show CDR1 as MNHEY and CDR2 as SVGEGT. The CDR3 has 14 residues. V gave up 1 base and J gave up 4 bases, with 11 bases separating them. CDR3 amino acids: CASSYYGTFYEQYF. As DNA, the CDR3 is TGTGCCAGCAGTTACTACGGGACTTTTTACGAGCAGTACTTC.

In its sample, this clonotype was seen many times. This chain joins TRBV15 and TRBJ2-2; 9 bases are shared with TRBD2. Looked up from germline, CDR1 is LNHNV and CDR2 is YYDKDF (reference sequence). Trimming removed 3 bases from V and 3 bases from J; junction bases left unmatched: 11. CDR3 length: 18 residues. The CDR3 region is CATSSPWREGLHTGELFF. CDR3 DNA: TGTGCCACCAGCAGCCCCTGGCGGGAGGGCCTCCACACCGGGGAGCTGTTTTTT.

This clonotype was seen at least ten times. The rearrangement joins TRBV27 to TRBJ2-3; D unresolved. Germline lookup yields CDR1 MNHEY and CDR2 SMNVEV (reference sequence). Trimming left V 6 bases short and J 4 bases short, with 17 bases between. The CDR3 runs to 15 residues. CDR3 sequence: CASSLGPLQPDTQYF. CDR3 coding DNA: TGTGCCAGCAGCCTCGGACCCCTTCAGCCAGATACGCAGTATTTT.

The table lists this clonotype with a few counts. The J gene is TRBJ1-2, the V gene TRBV13, with D maybe TRBD1 (6 bases). V gave up 0 bases and J gave up 3 bases, with 17 bases separating them. CDR1 is PRHDT, CDR2 FYEKMQ, per germline (reference sequence). This CDR3 spans 17 amino acids. The CDR3 is CASSLGELPGADYGYTF. The CDR3 nucleotides read TGTGCCAGCAGCTTAGGCGAACTCCCAGGGGCGGACTATGGCTACACCTTC. The variable domain in full, with the rest retrieved from reference TRBV13 and TRBJ1-2, is AAGVIQSPRHLIKEKRETATLKCYPIPRHDTVYWYQQGPGQDPQFLISFYEKMQSDKGSIPDRFSAQQFSDYHSELNMSSLELGDSALYFCASSLGELPGADYGYTFGSGTRLTVV.

This clonotype was counted many times. This sequence joins TRBV2 and TRBJ2-7; the D gene is possibly TRBD1 (5 bases). Germline loops: CDR1 SNHLY, CDR2 FYNNEI. V was trimmed by 7 bases and J by 2 bases, leaving 12 bases between them. CDR3 size: 13 residues. The CDR3 protein is CASKAGWTYEQYF. DNA of the CDR3: TGTGCCAGCAAGGCAGGGTGGACCTACGAGCAGTACTTC.

This clonotype was picked up many times. V usage is TRBV5-6 and J usage is TRBJ2-7; D not resolved. The CDR3 is 12 amino acids. Trimming removed 1 base at V and 7 bases at J, with 9 bases between. The germline CDR1 and CDR2 sequences are SGHDT and YYEEEE. Here the CDR3 reads CASSLTTGEQYF. The DNA of the CDR3 is TGTGCCAGCAGCTTGACAACTGGGGAGCAGTACTTC. Full variable domain (remainder filled in from reference TRBV5-6 and TRBJ2-7): DAGVTQSPTHLIKTRGQQVTLRCSPKSGHDTVSWYQQALGQGPQFIFQYYEEEERQRGNFPDRFSGHQFPNYSSELNVNALLLGDSALYLCASSLTTGEQYFGPGTRLTVT.

This clonotype was picked up many times. The chain links TRBV4-1 to TRBJ2-7; 8 positions agree with TRBD1. Losses at the gene ends were 1 base for V and 6 bases for J; bases not matched to a gene: 8. The germline V gene has CDR1 MGHRA and CDR2 YSYEKL. The CDR3 spans 15 residues. The CDR3 spells CASSQVATGESEQYV. The CDR3 nucleotides are TGCGCCAGCAGCCAAGTGGCGACAGGGGAAAGCGAGCAGTACGTC.

This chain links TRBV6-5 with TRBJ2-1; D is ambiguous. This CDR3 has 11 amino acids. CDR1 and CDR2 (germline): MNHEY, SVGAGI. Trimming stripped 6 bases from V and 7 bases from J, with 7 bases between. Written as DNA, the CDR3 is TGTGCCAGCAGGCCCAAAAATGAGCAGTTCTTC. Translation: CASRPKNEQFF.

In this sample, this clonotype turned up many times. The chain joins TRBV12-3 or TRBV12-4 to TRBJ2-7; D not certain. CDR3 length equals 13 residues. Trimming stripped 3 bases from V and 6 bases from J, with 12 bases between. DNA of the CDR3: TGTGCCAGCAGTTTGCGGTCAGAAGGCGAGCAGTACTTC. Protein: CASSLRSEGEQYF.

This chain links TRBV30 with TRBJ2-3, with 11 bases lining up with TRBD2. The V gene end was trimmed by 2 bases and the J gene end by 4 bases; junction bases not matched to a gene: 5. This CDR3 is 15 amino acids long. CDR1 and CDR2 (germline): GTSNPN, SVGIG (reference sequence). The CDR3 sequence: CAWSSLAGVADTQYF. The DNA of the CDR3 is TGTGCCTGGAGTTCACTAGCGGGAGTAGCAGATACGCAGTATTTT.